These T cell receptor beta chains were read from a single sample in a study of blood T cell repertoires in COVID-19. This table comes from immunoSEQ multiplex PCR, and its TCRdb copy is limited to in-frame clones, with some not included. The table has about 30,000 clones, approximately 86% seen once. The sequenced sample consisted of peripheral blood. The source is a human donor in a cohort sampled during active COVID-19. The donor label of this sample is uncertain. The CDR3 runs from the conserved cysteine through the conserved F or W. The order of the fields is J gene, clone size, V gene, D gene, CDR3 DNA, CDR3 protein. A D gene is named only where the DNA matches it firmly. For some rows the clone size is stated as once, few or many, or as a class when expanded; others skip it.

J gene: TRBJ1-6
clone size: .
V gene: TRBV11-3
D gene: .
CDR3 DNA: TGTGCCAGCAGGACCAGGGGTTATAATTCACCCCTCCACTTT
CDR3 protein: CASRTRGYNSPLHF

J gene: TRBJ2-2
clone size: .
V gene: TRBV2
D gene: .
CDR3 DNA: TGTGCCAGCAGGGGGGACATTAACACCGGGGAGCTGTTTTTT
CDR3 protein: CASRGDINTGELFF

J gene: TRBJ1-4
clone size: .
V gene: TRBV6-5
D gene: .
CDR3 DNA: TGTGCCAGCAGTAGACTTAATGAAAAACTGTTTTTT
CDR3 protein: CASSRLNEKLFF

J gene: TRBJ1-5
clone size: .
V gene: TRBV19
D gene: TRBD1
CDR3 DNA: TGTGCCAGTAGGAGGGGGCTGGGGTATCAGCCCCAGCATTTT
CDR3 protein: CASRRGLGYQPQHF

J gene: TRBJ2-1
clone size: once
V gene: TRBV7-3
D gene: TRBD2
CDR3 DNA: TGTGCCACTTCACCCAGCGGGATTACCAATGAGCAGTTCTTC
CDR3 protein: CATSPSGITNEQFF

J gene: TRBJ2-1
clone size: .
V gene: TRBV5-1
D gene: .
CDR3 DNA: TGCGCCAGCAGCTTGAGACAGCTCGACAATGAGCAGTTCTTC
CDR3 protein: CASSLRQLDNEQFF

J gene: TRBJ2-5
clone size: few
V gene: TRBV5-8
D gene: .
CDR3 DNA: TGTGCCAGCAGCTTGCCCTATCTCGGATTGAGGGAGACCCAGTACTTC
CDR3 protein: CASSLPYLGLRETQYF

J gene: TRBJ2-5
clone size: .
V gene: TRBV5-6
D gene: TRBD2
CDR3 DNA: TGTGCCAGCAGCTTGGGGGAGGGAGAGACCCAGTACTTC
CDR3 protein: CASSLGEGETQYF

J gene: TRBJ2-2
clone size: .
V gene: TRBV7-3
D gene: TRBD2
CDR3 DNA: TGTGCCAGCAGCTTCTCCGGGACTAGCGGCACCGGGGAGCTGTTTTTT
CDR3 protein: CASSFSGTSGTGELFF

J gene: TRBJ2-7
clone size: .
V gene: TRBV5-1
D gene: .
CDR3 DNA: TGCGCCAGCAGTGCGGGAAGGACCTACGAGCAGTACTTC
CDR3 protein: CASSAGRTYEQYF

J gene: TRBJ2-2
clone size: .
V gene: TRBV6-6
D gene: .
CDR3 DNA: TGTGCCAGCAGTTACCTTCCGGGAGCGAACACCGGGGAGCTGTTTTTT
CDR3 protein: CASSYLPGANTGELFF

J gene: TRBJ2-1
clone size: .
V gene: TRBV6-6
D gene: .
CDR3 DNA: TGTGCCAGCAGAGACACGAGTATCTACAATGAGCAGTTCTTC
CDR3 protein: CASRDTSIYNEQFF

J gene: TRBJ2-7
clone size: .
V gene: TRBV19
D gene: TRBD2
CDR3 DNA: TGTGCCAGTTCGCGGGAGGGCACCTACGAGCAGTACTTC
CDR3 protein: CASSREGTYEQYF

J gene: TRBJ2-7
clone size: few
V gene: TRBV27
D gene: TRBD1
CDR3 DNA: TGTGCCAGCAGTTTAGGGACAGGGCCTTACGAGCAGTACTTC
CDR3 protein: CASSLGTGPYEQYF

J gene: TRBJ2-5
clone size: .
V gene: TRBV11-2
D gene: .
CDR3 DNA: TGTGCCAGCAGCTTAGTGGAGGAGACCCAGTACTTC
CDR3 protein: CASSLVEETQYF

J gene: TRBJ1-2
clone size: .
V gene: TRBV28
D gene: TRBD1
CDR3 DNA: TGTGCCAGCAGTCTATGGACAGGGGATAGGGATGGCTACACCTTC
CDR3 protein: CASSLWTGDRDGYTF

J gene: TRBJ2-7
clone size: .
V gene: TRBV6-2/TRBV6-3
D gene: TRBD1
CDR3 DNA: TGTGCCAGCAGTTACTCCCCGACAGGGACCGGCGAGCAGTACTTC
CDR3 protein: CASSYSPTGTGEQYF

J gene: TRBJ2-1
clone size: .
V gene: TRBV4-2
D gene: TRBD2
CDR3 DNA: TGTGCCAGCAGCCATGGCGGGAGAAGCTCCTACAATGAGCAGTTCTTC
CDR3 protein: CASSHGGRSSYNEQFF

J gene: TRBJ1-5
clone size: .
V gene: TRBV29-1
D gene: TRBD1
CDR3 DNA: TGCAGCGTTGGAACAGGGGTGCAGCCCCAGCATTTT
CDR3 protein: CSVGTGVQPQHF

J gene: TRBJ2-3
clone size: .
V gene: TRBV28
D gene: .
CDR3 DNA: TGTGCCAGCGAGGGCCCTGGCACAGATACGCAGTATTTT
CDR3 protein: CASEGPGTDTQYF

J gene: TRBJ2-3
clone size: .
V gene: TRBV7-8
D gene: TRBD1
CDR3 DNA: TGTGCCAGCAGCTTACGATACAGGGGGACAGATACGCAGTATTTT
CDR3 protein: CASSLRYRGTDTQYF

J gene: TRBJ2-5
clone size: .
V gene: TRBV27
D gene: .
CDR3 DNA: TGTGCCAGCAGTCCCCGACTCTTTCAAGAGACCCAGTACTTC
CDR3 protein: CASSPRLFQETQYF

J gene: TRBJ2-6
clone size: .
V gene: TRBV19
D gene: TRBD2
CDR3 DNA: TGTGCCAGTAGTCCCCGACTAGCGGGAGCTGGGGCCAACGTCCTGACTTTC
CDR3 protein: CASSPRLAGAGANVLTF

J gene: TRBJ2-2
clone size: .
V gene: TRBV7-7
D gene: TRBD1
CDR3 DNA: TGTGCTAGCAGCTTAGAAGGGGGCGCAGACGGGGAGCTGTTTTTT
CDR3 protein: CASSLEGGADGELFF

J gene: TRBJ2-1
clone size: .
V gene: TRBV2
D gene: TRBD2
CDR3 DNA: TGTGCCATCTCGGCTCGACTAGCGGGAGGGCCAGTCGGAACCTACAATGAGCAGTTCTTC
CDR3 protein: CAISARLAGGPVGTYNEQFF

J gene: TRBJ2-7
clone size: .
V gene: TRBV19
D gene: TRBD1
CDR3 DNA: TGTGCCAGTAGTATCAGTCCCGGGACAGGTACGATGCAGTACTTC
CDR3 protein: CASSISPGTGTMQYF

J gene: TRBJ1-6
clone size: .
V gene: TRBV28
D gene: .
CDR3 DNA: TGTGCCAGCAGTTTAATGGACAGAGATAATTCACCCCTCCACTTT
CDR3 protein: CASSLMDRDNSPLHF

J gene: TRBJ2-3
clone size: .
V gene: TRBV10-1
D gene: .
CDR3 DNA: TGCGCCAGCAGTGCCGGACATTTTTCCACAGATACGCAGTATTTT
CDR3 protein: CASSAGHFSTDTQYF

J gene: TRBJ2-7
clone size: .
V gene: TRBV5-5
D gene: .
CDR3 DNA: TGTGCCAGCAGCTCCGGACAGTCCTACGAGCAGTACTTC
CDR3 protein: CASSSGQSYEQYF

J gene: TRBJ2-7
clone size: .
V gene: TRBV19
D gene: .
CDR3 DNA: TGTGCCAGTAGTATTTATACCGGGACTTACGAGCAGTACTTC
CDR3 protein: CASSIYTGTYEQYF

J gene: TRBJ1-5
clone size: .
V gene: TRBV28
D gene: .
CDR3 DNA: TGTGCCAGCAGTCCAGGGGACAAACGGAGGAATCAGCCCCAGCATTTT
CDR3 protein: CASSPGDKRRNQPQHF

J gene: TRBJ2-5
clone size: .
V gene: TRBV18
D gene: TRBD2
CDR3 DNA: TGTGCCACCCGTCGACGAGGGACTAGCGGGAGTTACCAAGAGACCCAGTACTTC
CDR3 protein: CATRRRGTSGSYQETQYF

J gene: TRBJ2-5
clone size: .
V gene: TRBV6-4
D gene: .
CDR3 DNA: TGTGCCAGCAGTGACCGGGGTGAGACCCAGTACTTC
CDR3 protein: CASSDRGETQYF

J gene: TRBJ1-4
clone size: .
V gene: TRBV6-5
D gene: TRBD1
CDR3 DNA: TGTGCCAGCATCTACAGGGGGCCTAATGAAAAACTGTTTTTT
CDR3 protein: CASIYRGPNEKLFF

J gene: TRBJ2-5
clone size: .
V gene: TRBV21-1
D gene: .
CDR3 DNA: TGTGCCAGCAGCAAAGAAACGCGGTGGTGGGGGCCCCAAGAGACCCAGTACTTC
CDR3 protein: CASSKETRWWGPQETQYF

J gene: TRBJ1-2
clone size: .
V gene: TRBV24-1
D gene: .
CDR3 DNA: TGTGCCACCAGTTCCCAGGGTCTGGGCTACACCTTC
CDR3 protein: CATSSQGLGYTF

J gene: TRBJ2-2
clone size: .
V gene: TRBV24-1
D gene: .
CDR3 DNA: TGTGCCACCAGTGATATCGTTAGGGGCACCGGGGAGCTGTTTTTT
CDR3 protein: CATSDIVRGTGELFF

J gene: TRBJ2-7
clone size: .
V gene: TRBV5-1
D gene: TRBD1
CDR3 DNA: TGCGCCAGCAGCCGTAATTTCCTTGGACAGGGAGAGCAGTACTTC
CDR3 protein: CASSRNFLGQGEQYF

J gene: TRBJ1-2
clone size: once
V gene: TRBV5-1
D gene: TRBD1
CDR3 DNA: TGCGCCAGCAGCTTGCAGGGGGTCCCCTATGGCTACACCTTC
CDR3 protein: CASSLQGVPYGYTF

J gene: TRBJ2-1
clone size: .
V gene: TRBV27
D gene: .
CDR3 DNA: TGTGCCAGCAGCCCGGGACTTCTGCGGTACAATGAGCAGTTCTTC
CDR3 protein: CASSPGLLRYNEQFF

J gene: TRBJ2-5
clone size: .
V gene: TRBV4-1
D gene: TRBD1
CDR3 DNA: TGCGCCAGCAGCCCCGGGACAGTGATGGAGACCCAGTACTTC
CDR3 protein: CASSPGTVMETQYF

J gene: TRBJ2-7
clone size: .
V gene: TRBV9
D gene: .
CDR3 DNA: TGTGCCAGCAGCTCCCACTCCTACGAGCAGTACTTC
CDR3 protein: CASSSHSYEQYF

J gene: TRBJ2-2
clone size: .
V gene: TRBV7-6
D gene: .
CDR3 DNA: TGTGCCAGCAGCTTAGAGGGGGTGAACACCGGGGAGCTGTTTTTT
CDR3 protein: CASSLEGVNTGELFF

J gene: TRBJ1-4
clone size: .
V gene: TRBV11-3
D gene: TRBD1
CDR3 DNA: TGTGCCAGCAGCTCGGGAGGGGGCGCCGACGAAAAACTGTTTTTT
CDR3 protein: CASSSGGGADEKLFF

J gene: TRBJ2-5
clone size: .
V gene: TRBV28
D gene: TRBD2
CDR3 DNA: TGTGCCAGCAGTTTCGGACTAGCGGAAGAGACCCAGTACTTC
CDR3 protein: CASSFGLAEETQYF

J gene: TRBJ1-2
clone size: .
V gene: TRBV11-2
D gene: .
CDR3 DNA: TGTGCCAGCAGCCTTACGGGATTTGGTGGCTACACCTTC
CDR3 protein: CASSLTGFGGYTF

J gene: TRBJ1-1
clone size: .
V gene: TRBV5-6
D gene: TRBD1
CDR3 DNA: TGTGCCAGCAGCTTGGGGCTCAGGGGGGACACTGAAGCTTTCTTT
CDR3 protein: CASSLGLRGDTEAFF

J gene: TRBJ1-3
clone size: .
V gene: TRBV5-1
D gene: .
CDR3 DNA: TGCGCCAGCAGCTTGGAAGCAGGGGCGTCAGGAAACACCATATATTTT
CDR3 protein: CASSLEAGASGNTIYF

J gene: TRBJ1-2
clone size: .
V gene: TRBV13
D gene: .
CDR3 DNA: TGTGCCAGCAGCGCAAGCCCTGGACAGAACTATGGCTACACCTTC
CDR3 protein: CASSASPGQNYGYTF

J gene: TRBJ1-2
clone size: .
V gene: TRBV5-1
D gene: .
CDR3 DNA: TGCGCCAGCAAATCGGACCCGGGGGGCGATGGCTACACCTTC
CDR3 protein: CASKSDPGGDGYTF

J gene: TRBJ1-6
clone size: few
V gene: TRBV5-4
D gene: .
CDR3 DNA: TGTGCCAGCAGCTCCGGGTCTAATTCACCCCTCCACTTT
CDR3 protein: CASSSGSNSPLHF

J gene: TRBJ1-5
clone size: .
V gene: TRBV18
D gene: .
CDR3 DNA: TGTGCCAGCTCATGGGGGGGAGGGAGTCAGCCCCAGCATTTT
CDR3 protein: CASSWGGGSQPQHF

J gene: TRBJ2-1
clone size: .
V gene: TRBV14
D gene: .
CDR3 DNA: TGTGCCAGCAGCCAAGATCTCGGAGGGGATTACAATGAGCAGTTCTTC
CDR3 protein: CASSQDLGGDYNEQFF

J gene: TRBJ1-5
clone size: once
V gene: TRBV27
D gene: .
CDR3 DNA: TGTGCCAGCAGGCAAGCTATGACTGGAAGCAATCAGCCCCAGCATTTT
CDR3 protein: CASRQAMTGSNQPQHF

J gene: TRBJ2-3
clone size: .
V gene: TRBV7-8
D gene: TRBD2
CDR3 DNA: TGTGCCAGCGCAGGGGGGAGCGGGAGGGATACGCAGTATTTT
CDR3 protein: CASAGGSGRDTQYF